The 26 T cell receptor beta chains below were found in one sample sequenced in a study of PD-1 blockade in classical Hodgkin lymphoma. Time point meaning: newly diagnosed, previously untreated cHL patient sample. The table came from immunoSEQ multiplex PCR; TCRdb's copy has only in-frame clones and leaves some out. The sample has about 47,000 clones, roughly 90% seen once. Sequenced: peripheral blood mononuclear cells (PBMCs). The receptors were sampled from a human donor with classical Hodgkin lymphoma.

This sequence joins TRBV4-2 and TRBJ2-3, with TRBD2 matching over 11 bases. This CDR3 is built from 16 residues. From germline, CDR1 is LGHNA and CDR2 YNFKEQ. The V segment lost 1 base and the J segment 4 bases; nucleotides outside the gene matches: 4. CDR3 bases: TGTGCCAGCAGCCAAGCCATAGCGGGAGGGCCAGATACGCAGTATTTT. Translation: CASSQAIAGGPDTQYF.

J is TRBJ2-1 and V is TRBV6-5; 8 nucleotides agree with TRBD2. The CDR3 is 15 amino acids. The V gene's germline CDR1 is MNHEY and CDR2 SVGAGI. J was trimmed by 7 bases and V by 5 bases; bases with no gene match: 10. This CDR3 reads CASSPAGTRWNEQFF. The CDR3 nucleotides are TGTGCCAGCAGTCCCGCCGGGACTAGATGGAATGAGCAGTTCTTC.

CDR3 protein: CASSLRAHGANVLTF. CDR3 bases: TGTGCCAGCAGTTTACGCGCCCACGGGGCCAACGTCCTGACTTTC. The V gene is TRBV6-5, the J gene TRBJ2-6; D remains ambiguous. Trimming shortened V by 4 bases and J by 4 bases, and 11 bases separated the two germline ends. Germline V gene lookup returns CDR1 MNHEY and CDR2 SVGAGI. The CDR3 has 15 amino acids.

This clone has only one observation. In DNA form, the CDR3 reads TGTGCCATCAGTGAGTCACAAGGACCTGAGAAACTGTTTTTT. It specifies CAISESQGPEKLFF. The J gene is TRBJ1-4, the V gene TRBV10-3; D is undetermined. CDR3 size: 14 residues. V lost 0 bases and J 11 bases, leaving 13 bases between the germline ends. Germline assignment: CDR1 ENHRY and CDR2 SYGVKD.

The chain recombines TRBV11-2 with TRBJ2-1; D is undetermined. Germline V lookup: CDR1 SGHAT, CDR2 FQNNGV. The CDR3 totals 11 residues. Trimming took 6 bases from V and 7 from J, leaving 7 bases between them. The CDR3 reads CASRHPNEQFF. The CDR3 bases are TGTGCCAGCAGACACCCTAATGAGCAGTTCTTC.

The chain combines TRBV5-1 with TRBJ2-3, with D possibly being TRBD1 or TRBD2 (5 bases each). The CDR3 contains 16 residues. Per germline, CDR1 SGHRS and CDR2 YFSETQ. The V end lost 0 bases, the J end lost 4 bases, and 15 bases lay between the germline ends. The CDR3 is CASSLANPQGADTQYF. In DNA, the CDR3 is TGCGCCAGCAGCTTGGCAAACCCCCAGGGAGCAGATACGCAGTATTTT. Supplemented by reference TRBV5-1 and TRBJ2-3, the full variable domain reads KAGVTQTPRYLIKTRGQQVTLSCSPISGHRSVSWYQQTPGQGLQFLFEYFSETQRNKGNFPGRFSGRQFSNSRSEMNVSTLELGDSALYLCASSLANPQGADTQYFGPGTRLTVL.

The genes are TRBV13 and TRBJ2-5; 7 nucleotides align to TRBD1. The CDR3 has 13 residues. Trimming took 3 bases from V and 5 from J; bases not matched to a gene: 3. Germline assignment: CDR1 PRHDT and CDR2 FYEKMQ (reference sequence). CDR3 residues: CASSFRGSETQYF. DNA for the CDR3: TGTGCCAGCAGCTTCAGGGGGTCGGAGACCCAGTACTTC.

The V gene is TRBV5-1, the J gene TRBJ2-1, with 10 bases lining up with TRBD1. Germline assignment: CDR1 SGHRS and CDR2 YFSETQ. The CDR3 spans 16 residues. Trimming took 4 bases from V and 4 from J; bases not matched to a gene: 8. The CDR3 sequence: CASSPDGQGGYNEQFF. CDR3 nucleotide sequence: TGCGCCAGCAGCCCGGACGGACAGGGGGGTTACAATGAGCAGTTCTTC. The complete variable domain, with remaining parts taken from reference TRBV5-1 and TRBJ2-1, reads KAGVTQTPRYLIKTRGQQVTLSCSPISGHRSVSWYQQTPGQGLQFLFEYFSETQRNKGNFPGRFSGRQFSNSRSEMNVSTLELGDSALYLCASSPDGQGGYNEQFFGPGTRLTVL.

The gene calls are TRBV18 and TRBJ1-1; D is uncertain. Trimming cost V 1 base and J 0 bases, with 9 bases left between them. Germline V gene sequence: CDR1 KGHSH, CDR2 LQKENI. The CDR3 consists of 15 residues. CDR3: CASSPRGSMNTEAFF. CDR3 bases: TGTGCCAGCTCACCACGCGGCTCCATGAACACTGAAGCTTTCTTT. The whole variable domain, filled in from reference TRBV18 and TRBJ1-1, reads NAGVMQNPRHLVRRRGQEARLRCSPMKGHSHVYWYRQLPEEGLKFMVYLQKENIIDESGMPKERFSAEFPKEGPSILRIQQVVRGDSAAYFCASSPRGSMNTEAFFGQGTRLTVV.

The rearrangement links TRBV9 to TRBJ2-7; no clear D gene. CDR3 size: 13 residues. CDR1 and CDR2 (germline): SGDLS, YYNGEE. Between the trimmed V and J ends, which lost 0 bases and 6 bases, there was a span of 10 bases. Here the CDR3 reads CASSVVSTGEQYF. The CDR3 DNA reads TGTGCCAGCAGCGTAGTGTCGACCGGCGAGCAGTACTTC.

The CDR3 protein is CASLDRGGLNTGELFF. Written as DNA, the CDR3 is TGTGCCAGCCTGGACCGAGGGGGATTGAACACCGGGGAGCTGTTTTTT. J is TRBJ2-2 and V is TRBV5-5; D is possibly TRBD1 (6 bases). The ends were cut back, 7 bases at V and 1 base at J, with 17 bases in the middle. The CDR3 is 16 residues long. Looked up from germline, CDR1 is SGHKS and CDR2 is YYEKEE (reference sequence).

This sequence joins TRBV5-1 and TRBJ1-2; 8 bases are shared with TRBD1. The CDR3 is 14 residues long. From germline, CDR1 is SGHRS and CDR2 YFSETQ. After removal of 3 bases from V and 7 bases from J, the junction contained 8 bases not matched to a gene. CDR3 coding DNA: TGCGCCAGCAGCTCCAATGGACAGGGAGGTGGCTACACCTTC. Translation: CASSSNGQGGGYTF.

The genes are TRBV5-1 and TRBJ1-3; 7 nucleotides agree with TRBD1. The CDR3 consists of 18 residues. With V trimmed by 4 bases and J by 3 bases, 16 bases remained unmatched. Germline V gene data show CDR1 as SGHRS and CDR2 as YFSETQ. The CDR3 loop reads CASSPSRDSRLGGNTIYF. The CDR3 DNA sequence: TGCGCCAGCAGCCCGTCCCGGGACAGCCGTCTGGGTGGAAACACCATATATTTT.

J is TRBJ1-1 and V is TRBV10-2; a possible D gene is TRBD1 (5 bases). Between the trimmed V and J ends, which lost 1 base and 4 bases, there was a span of 22 bases. The CDR3 is made up of 18 amino acids. CDR1 is WSHSY, CDR2 SAAADI, per germline. CDR3 in amino acids: CASSELGGGGGFSTEAFF. The CDR3, as DNA: TGCGCCAGCAGTGAGTTGGGGGGAGGAGGAGGCTTTAGCACTGAAGCTTTCTTT.

In its sample, this clone was seen a few times. The chain joins TRBV29-1 to TRBJ1-5; the D is unclear. The ends were cut back, 4 bases at V and 0 bases at J, with 16 bases in the middle. Per germline, CDR1 SQVTM and CDR2 ANQGSEA. The CDR3 runs to 16 residues. In DNA form, the CDR3 reads TGCAGCGTTGTCGAGTCGGGAAAGTATAGCAATCAGCCCCAGCATTTT. Translated, it gives CSVVESGKYSNQPQHF.

CDR3 sequence: CASSLGSGTGINEQFF. CDR3 DNA: TGCGCCAGCAGCTTGGGCTCCGGGACAGGGATCAATGAGCAGTTCTTC. This rearrangement joins TRBV5-1 to TRBJ2-1; 9 bases align to TRBD1. Germline V gene sequence: CDR1 SGHRS, CDR2 YFSETQ. The CDR3 has 16 amino acids. The V segment lost 0 bases and the J segment 6 bases; nucleotides outside the gene matches: 7.

The chain has TRBV5-1 and TRBJ2-5; 7 bases match TRBD1. The CDR3 extends over 14 amino acids. CDR1 and CDR2 from the germline V gene are SGHRS and YFSETQ. The ends lost 1 base at V and 9 bases at J; junction bases unmatched: 9. The CDR3 nucleotides are TGCGCCAGCAGCTTGAAGGCAGGGGGAGATTCCCAGTACTTC. Translation gives CASSLKAGGDSQYF. Variable domain in full (rest from reference TRBV5-1 and TRBJ2-5): KAGVTQTPRYLIKTRGQQVTLSCSPISGHRSVSWYQQTPGQGLQFLFEYFSETQRNKGNFPGRFSGRQFSNSRSEMNVSTLELGDSALYLCASSLKAGGDSQYFGPGTRLLVL.

The rearrangement joins TRBV5-4 to TRBJ2-5, with 7 bases lining up with TRBD1. The CDR3 extends over 14 amino acids. After removal of 3 bases from V and 2 bases from J, the junction contained 4 bases not matched to a gene. Germline loops: CDR1 SGHNT, CDR2 YYREEE (reference sequence). Here the CDR3 reads CASSSPTGQETQYF. CDR3 DNA sequence: TGTGCCAGCAGCTCCCCGACAGGGCAAGAGACCCAGTACTTC.

The J gene is TRBJ2-1, the V gene TRBV29-1; D possibly corresponds to TRBD2 (6 bases). The CDR3 extends over 13 amino acids. Germline CDR1 and CDR2: SQVTM and ANQGSEA. The V end was cut by 6 bases, the J end by 6 bases, with 15 bases between. CDR3 loop: CSVTPRRGNEQFF. For the CDR3, the DNA is TGCAGCGTGACCCCCAGGAGGGGCAATGAGCAGTTCTTC.

This clone came up a few times. V and J are TRBV5-1 and TRBJ1-1, with 8 nucleotides matching TRBD1. V lost 0 bases, J lost 4 bases, and 5 bases stayed unmatched. The CDR3 spans 15 residues. Germline CDR1 and CDR2: SGHRS and YFSETQ. CDR3 residues: CASSLGTGPATEAFF. CDR3 sequence (DNA): TGCGCCAGCAGCTTGGGGACAGGGCCGGCCACTGAAGCTTTCTTT.

The chain's CDR3 is CASTPRTSGRGELFF. CDR3 DNA sequence: TGTGCCAGTACTCCGAGGACTAGCGGCCGCGGGGAGCTGTTTTTT. V usage is TRBV19 and J usage is TRBJ2-2; 10 positions match TRBD2. Looked up from germline, CDR1 is LNHDA and CDR2 is SQIVND (reference sequence). V was pared by 7 bases and J by 7 bases, with 9 bases of the junction left unmatched. The CDR3 sequence is 15 residues long. Filled out from reference TRBV19 and TRBJ2-2, the complete variable domain reads DGGITQSPKYLFRKEGQNVTLSCEQNLNHDAMYWYRQDPGQGLRLIYYSQIVNDFQKGDIAEGYSVSREKKESFPLTVTSAQKNPTAFYLCASTPRTSGRGELFFGEGSRLTVL.

This chain links TRBV6-5 with TRBJ2-7; TRBD2 matches at 9 bases. V trimming: 2 bases; J trimming: 4 bases; junction bases outside the gene matches: 6. Per the germline V gene, CDR1 is MNHEY and CDR2 is SVGAGI. This CDR3 region has 15 residues. The CDR3 is CASSYLAGGVYEQYF. CDR3 DNA sequence: TGTGCCAGCAGTTACCTGGCGGGAGGGGTTTACGAGCAGTACTTC.

This chain joins TRBV28 and TRBJ2-2; TRBD2 might be the D (5 bases). The CDR3 sequence is 16 residues long. Trimming shortened V by 7 bases and J by 3 bases, and 18 bases separated the two germline ends. The germline CDR1 and CDR2 sequences are MDHEN and SYDVKM. The CDR3 is CASTDPRGLYTGELFF. The CDR3 DNA reads as TGTGCCAGCACCGACCCTCGGGGTTTGTACACCGGGGAGCTGTTTTTT.

The chain has TRBV10-2 and TRBJ1-4; D unresolved. V lost 2 bases and J 7 bases, leaving 8 bases between the germline ends. In germline, CDR1 is WSHSY, CDR2 SAAADI. The CDR3 sequence is 13 residues long. DNA of the CDR3: TGCGCCAGCAGTGAGGGGGAAAGTGAAAAACTGTTTTTT. It specifies CASSEGESEKLFF.

This chain links TRBV11-2 with TRBJ2-5; D is unresolved. Germline V gives CDR1 SGHAT, CDR2 FQNNGV. Trimming took 5 bases from V and 5 from J, leaving 6 bases between them. This CDR3 contains 11 residues. The CDR3: CASSLGETQYF. The CDR3 DNA is TGTGCCAGCAGCCTCGGGGAGACCCAGTACTTC.

The V gene is TRBV2, the J gene TRBJ1-3, with D unresolved. Germline lookup yields CDR1 SNHLY and CDR2 FYNNEI. The V end lost 4 bases, the J end lost 0 bases, and 16 bases lay between the germline ends. The CDR3 contains 17 residues. CDR3 protein: CASSVVRVLSSGNTIYF. DNA for the CDR3: TGTGCCAGCAGTGTAGTAAGAGTTTTAAGCTCTGGAAACACCATATATTTT.